This entry is about one TCR beta chain. The sample comes from a study of blood T cell repertoires in COVID-19. Authors' processing steps: Reference gene primers were amplified, and this amplification served to estimate nucleated cell counts. Sequenced by immunoSEQ multiplex PCR; TCRdb stores in-frame clones only, minus some. D and trimming were read from the DNA, whereas the V and J calls and clone size are those reported in that table. The table includes 210,000 or so clones, around nine tenths detected once. Germline CDR1 MGHRA, CDR2 YSYEKL. This CDR3 has 15 amino acids. V was clipped by 3 bases and J by 0 bases, with 10 bases between them.

Material for sequencing was peripheral blood. This TCR came from a woman in her thirties or forties with acute or convalescent COVID-19. The V call is TRBV4-1, the J call TRBJ2-3; D perhaps matches TRBD2 (5 bases). Here the CDR3 reads CASSQAGLSTDTQYF. The CDR3 DNA follows: TGCGCCAGCAGCCAGGCTGGACTTAGCACAGATACGCAGTATTTT.